Listed below are T cell receptor beta chains from one sample, sequenced in a study of blood T cells in healthy people across ages. Via MiXCR, TCRdb re-called the 5' RACE reads, giving one row per CDR3 protein. The sample has almost 1 million distinct CDR3 sequences, about 51% seen once. Specimen: blood. These receptor sequences come from a woman aged 60 to 75 in good health. The CDR3 runs from the conserved cysteine through the conserved F or W. D genes are given only for firm matches. Size values are once, few and many counts, or a class for expanded clones, and some rows have none.

V	size	D	J	CDR3	DNA
TRBV4-3	-	-	TRBJ2-7	CASSQALANYEQYF	TGCGCCAGCAGCCAGGCCCTAGCGAACTACGAGCAGTACTTC
TRBV7-9	few	-	TRBJ1-5	CASSYEDSTLSNQPQHF	TGTGCCAGCAGCTACGAGGACAGCACGCTTAGCAATCAGCCCCAGCATTTT
TRBV10-3	few	-	TRBJ2-3	CAIALGASTDTQYF	TGTGCCATTGCTCTTGGGGCTAGCACAGATACGCAGTATTTT
TRBV13	-	TRBD1	TRBJ1-2	CASSNRQGSSYGYTF	TGTGCCAGCAGCAACCGACAGGGGAGTAGCTATGGCTACACCTTC
TRBV10-3	few	-	TRBJ1-4	CAAGDGVKEKLFF	TGTGCCGCCGGGGACGGGGTGAAGGAAAAACTGTTTTTT
TRBV7-2	-	TRBD2	TRBJ2-5	CASSLGLAEQNF	TGTGCCAGCAGCTTGGGACTAGCGGAGCAGAACTTC
TRBV6-2/TRBV6-3	-	-	TRBJ2-1	CASSLTGYWYNEQFF	TGTGCCAGCAGCTTAACAGGGTACTGGTACAATGAGCAGTTCTTC
TRBV29-1	-	TRBD1	TRBJ2-7	CSVVGTLDRAHEQYF	TGCAGCGTTGTTGGGACGCTAGACAGGGCGCACGAGCAGTACTTC
TRBV5-1	-	-	TRBJ2-5	CASSLGTSHQTQYF	TGCGCCAGCAGCTTGGGAACTAGTCACCAGACCCAGTACTTC
TRBV29-1	-	TRBD2	TRBJ2-2	CSVAPLAGNTGELFF	TGCAGCGTCGCGCCTCTAGCGGGGAACACCGGGGAGCTGTTTTTT
TRBV12-3/TRBV12-4	-	TRBD2	TRBJ2-1	CASSLVVWGLAGYNEQFF	TGTGCCAGCAGTTTAGTGGTCTGGGGCCTAGCGGGATACAATGAGCAGTTCTTC
TRBV3-1	few	TRBD1	TRBJ2-7	CASSQDRGLREQYF	TGTGCCAGCAGCCAAGACAGGGGGCTGAGGGAGCAGTACTTC
TRBV5-5	-	-	TRBJ2-7	CASSLTQSYEQYF	TGTGCCAGCAGCTTGACACAATCCTACGAGCAGTACTTC
TRBV20-1	-	-	TRBJ2-7	CSADPGAGGYEQYF	TGCAGTGCTGACCCCGGGGCAGGGGGGTACGAGCAGTACTTC
TRBV19	-	TRBD2	TRBJ2-5	CASSLTGLAEETQYF	TGTGCCAGTAGTTTGACTGGACTAGCGGAAGAGACCCAGTACTTC
TRBV21-1	few	-	TRBJ2-7	CASSDMGGGYEQYF	TGTGCCAGCAGCGACATGGGGGGTGGATACGAGCAGTACTTC
TRBV12-3/TRBV12-4	-	-	TRBJ2-7	CASRSLGYEQYF	TGTGCCAGCAGGAGTCTTGGCTACGAGCAGTACTTC
TRBV2	many	-	TRBJ1-1	CASRRGTEAFF	TGTGCCAGCAGGAGAGGCACTGAAGCTTTCTTT
TRBV7-2	-	TRBD1	TRBJ1-4	CASSYGQAATNEKLFF	TGTGCCAGCAGCTACGGACAGGCTGCAACTAATGAAAAACTGTTTTTT
TRBV4-2	-	-	TRBJ2-7	CASSQVVRGTYEQYF	TGTGCCAGCAGCCAAGTAGTGAGGGGGACCTACGAGCAGTACTTC
TRBV7-2	-	-	TRBJ2-7	CASSDQPDIHEQYF	TGTGCCAGCAGTGACCAACCCGATATACACGAGCAGTACTTC
TRBV28	-	TRBD2	TRBJ2-7	CASSFLGRGYEQYF	TGTGCCAGCAGTTTTCTGGGGAGGGGCTACGAGCAGTACTTC
TRBV7-9	-	-	TRBJ2-7	CASKVQGPYEQYF	TGTGCCAGCAAAGTACAGGGCCCCTACGAGCAGTACTTC
TRBV20-1	-	-	TRBJ1-1	CSAIEPNTEAFF	TGCAGTGCTATCGAACCGAACACTGAAGCTTTCTTT
TRBV27	-	TRBD1	TRBJ2-1	CASSLRTGWVDEQFF	TGTGCCAGCAGTTTAAGGACAGGGTGGGTGGATGAGCAGTTCTTC
TRBV5-6	-	-	TRBJ1-2	CASSLAGTITF	TGTGCCAGCAGCTTGGCCGGGACTATCACCTTC
TRBV7-2	-	-	TRBJ2-7	CASSLALTYEQYF	TGTGCCAGCAGCTTAGCGCTGACCTACGAGCAGTACTTC
TRBV12-3/TRBV12-4	-	TRBD1	TRBJ2-5	CASSDRPGTGMETQYF	TGTGCCAGCAGTGACAGACCCGGGACAGGCATGGAGACCCAGTACTTC
TRBV11-2	-	TRBD2	TRBJ2-5	CASSFRLAGGLGGETQYF	TGTGCCAGCAGCTTTAGACTAGCGGGAGGTCTGGGTGGAGAGACCCAGTACTTC
TRBV20-1	-	TRBD1	TRBJ1-2	CSASDRATAPYGYTF	TGCAGTGCTAGCGACAGGGCAACCGCCCCCTATGGCTACACCTTC
TRBV27	-	TRBD2	TRBJ2-6	CASTGGTSGANVLTF	TGTGCCAGCACGGGAGGAACCTCTGGGGCCAACGTCCTGACTTTC
TRBV20-1	-	TRBD1	TRBJ2-7	CSARDSTGGLSYEQYF	TGCAGTGCTAGAGACTCAACAGGGGGGCTCTCCTACGAGCAGTACTTC
TRBV6-2/TRBV6-3	few	-	TRBJ2-1	CASRSGTIEAFF	TGTGCCAGCAGATCCGGGACCATTGAGGCGTTCTTC
TRBV28	-	TRBD2	TRBJ2-7	CASSTTSGASYEQYF	TGTGCCAGCAGTACGACTAGCGGGGCTTCCTACGAGCAGTACTTC
TRBV7-9	-	-	TRBJ2-3	CASRLDGSDTQYF	TGTGCCAGCCGCCTGGACGGGTCAGATACGCAGTATTTT
TRBV21-1	many	-	TRBJ2-5	CASIAWAGETQYF	TGTGCCAGCATCGCCTGGGCGGGAGAGACCCAGTACTTC
TRBV10-3	-	-	TRBJ1-2	CAISLQGGHGYTF	TGTGCCATCAGCCTGCAGGGAGGGCATGGCTACACCTTC
TRBV2	once	TRBD2	TRBJ2-1	CASSEARLAGGAYNEQFF	TGTGCCAGCAGTGAAGCCCGACTAGCGGGAGGGGCCTACAATGAGCAGTTCTTC
TRBV20-1	once	TRBD2	TRBJ2-7	CSASTGLAETQYF	TGCAGTGCTAGCACGGGACTAGCGGAAACCCAGTACTTC
TRBV6-5	few	-	TRBJ2-5	CASSETGQETQYF	TGTGCCAGCAGTGAGACCGGACAAGAGACCCAGTACTTC
TRBV6-5	few	-	TRBJ2-1	CASSSANLGEQFF	TGTGCCAGCAGTTCAGCGAATCTCGGTGAGCAGTTCTTC
TRBV29-1	-	TRBD1	TRBJ1-2	CSALGQGGDGYTF	TGCAGCGCGTTGGGACAGGGAGGGGATGGCTACACCTTC
TRBV7-9	-	TRBD1	TRBJ1-4	CASSSNRGVEEKLFF	TGTGCCAGCAGCTCAAACAGGGGAGTGGAGGAAAAACTGTTTTTT
TRBV15	-	TRBD1	TRBJ1-4	CATSRSGQINEKLFF	TGTGCCACCAGCAGATCGGGACAGATCAATGAAAAACTGTTTTTT
TRBV28	-	-	TRBJ2-1	CASSLHQRGQNNEQFF	TGTGCCAGCAGTTTACACCAGCGGGGACAAAATAATGAGCAGTTCTTC
TRBV27	many	TRBD1	TRBJ2-7	CASSSGQASYEQYF	TGTGCCAGCAGTTCCGGACAGGCCTCCTACGAGCAGTACTTC
TRBV7-2	few	-	TRBJ2-7	CASSLYGFSYEQYF	TGTGCCAGCAGCTTATACGGGTTTTCCTACGAGCAGTACTTC
TRBV5-4	few	-	TRBJ2-3	CASSFQVGTQSDTQYF	TGTGCCAGCAGCTTCCAGGTTGGGACCCAGTCAGATACGCAGTATTTT
TRBV30	few	-	TRBJ2-5	CARARQGGAETQYF	TGTGCCCGAGCACGACAGGGAGGGGCAGAGACCCAGTACTTC
TRBV28	many	-	TRBJ2-5	CASSLYRETQYF	TGTGCCAGCAGTTTATACCGAGAGACCCAGTACTTC
TRBV6-2/TRBV6-3	few	-	TRBJ2-4	CASSYGENIQYF	TGTGCCAGCAGTTATGGAGAAAACATTCAGTACTTC
TRBV29-1	few	-	TRBJ2-7	CSVEVGAWEQYF	TGCAGCGTTGAAGTGGGGGCCTGGGAGCAGTACTTC
TRBV6-2/TRBV6-3	few	-	TRBJ2-1	CASAQGGPAYNEQFF	TGTGCCAGCGCCCAAGGCGGGCCCGCCTACAATGAGCAGTTCTTC
TRBV7-7	-	TRBD1	TRBJ2-7	CASSLTIQGNEQYF	TGTGCCAGCAGCTTAACCATACAGGGGAACGAGCAGTACTTC
TRBV7-9	few	-	TRBJ2-5	CASSLWGSGETQYF	TGTGCCAGCAGCTTATGGGGCAGCGGAGAGACCCAGTACTTC
TRBV29-1	few	-	TRBJ2-1	CSGTYNEQFF	TGCAGCGGGACCTACAATGAGCAGTTCTTC
TRBV29-1	-	-	TRBJ2-6	CSVRFAGANVLTF	TGCAGCGTCCGGTTTGCTGGGGCCAACGTCCTGACTTTC
TRBV28	-	-	TRBJ2-7	CASRPNRYEQYF	TGTGCCAGCAGACCCAACAGATACGAGCAGTACTTC
TRBV3-1	-	TRBD2	TRBJ2-3	CASSLGTSGTRYF	TGTGCCAGCAGCCTTGGGACTAGCGGGACCAGGTATTTT
TRBV6-1	-	TRBD1	TRBJ1-5	CASSGYRGTDQPQHF	TGTGCCAGCAGTGGATACAGGGGTACGGATCAGCCCCAGCATTTT